A selection of T cell receptor beta chains follows, all from one sample in a study of T cell changes during pregnancy in multiple sclerosis. The protocol was immunoSEQ multiplex PCR, while the TCRdb copy is restricted to in-frame clones and leaves out a portion. The sample lists fewer than 55,000 clones, 90% seen once, with 4% to 6% in the top ten. Here the sequenced sample was peripheral blood, taken in the second trimester of pregnancy. Every receptor here comes from a female donor in good health, enrolled as a control in a pregnancy study. The CDR3 runs from the conserved cysteine through the conserved F or W. The D gene is left open where the match is weak. Clone size is not always given. Where it is, it says once, few, many or a class for expanded clones.

d_gene | j_gene | v_gene | abundance | CDR3nt | CDR3aa
- | TRBJ1-5 | TRBV4-1 | - | TGCGCCAGCAGCCAACTCCCGGGGGGCTCTAATCAGCCCCAGCATTTT | CASSQLPGGSNQPQHF
- | TRBJ1-1 | TRBV5-1 | few | TGCGCCAGCAGCCCAGACACGAACACTGAAGCTTTCTTT | CASSPDTNTEAFF
TRBD1 | TRBJ1-2 | TRBV7-2 | few | TGTGCCAGCAGCCGGGACAGGGGGGAAAATGGCTACACCTTC | CASSRDRGENGYTF
- | TRBJ2-7 | TRBV5-4 | - | TGTGCCAGCAGCTTGGGGCCAACCTACGAGCAGTACTTC | CASSLGPTYEQYF
- | TRBJ2-7 | TRBV5-4 | few | TGTGCCAGCAGCTTGTACAGAGACTACGAGCAGTACTTC | CASSLYRDYEQYF
- | TRBJ1-2 | TRBV5-6 | - | TGTGCCAGCAGCTTGCCAGGGGACTATGGCTACACCTTC | CASSLPGDYGYTF
TRBD1 | TRBJ2-1 | TRBV7-7 | - | TGTGCCAGCAGCCCAGGGGGCGCTTCCTACAATGAGCAGTTCTTC | CASSPGGASYNEQFF
TRBD1 | TRBJ2-2 | TRBV5-1 | - | TGCGCCAGCAGCGCCGGGACAGCGAGCACCGGGGAGCTGTTTTTT | CASSAGTASTGELFF
TRBD1 | TRBJ1-4 | TRBV29-1 | once | TGCAGCGTTGTTGAAGGCAGGGGGCGAGAGGAAAAACTGTTTTTT | CSVVEGRGREEKLFF
- | TRBJ2-1 | TRBV7-9 | once | TGTGCCAGCAGCCCCTACCATGAGCAGTTCTTC | CASSPYHEQFF
- | TRBJ1-1 | TRBV12-5 | - | TGTGCTAGTGGTGCCAGCCTGGGGGGCACTGAAGCTTTCTTT | CASGASLGGTEAFF
TRBD2 | TRBJ2-3 | TRBV30 | - | TGTGCCGGAAATAGCGGGAGGGCCGGGGGCACAGATACGCAGTATTTT | CAGNSGRAGGTDTQYF
TRBD2 | TRBJ2-5 | TRBV27 | - | TGTGCCAGCAGGCCCCCGGGGGGGCAAGAGACCCAGTACTTC | CASRPPGGQETQYF
TRBD1 | TRBJ2-7 | TRBV9 | - | TGTGCCAGCAGCGTCGGCTGGGGGGGGACAGGGGACCACGAGCAGTACTTC | CASSVGWGGTGDHEQYF
- | TRBJ2-7 | TRBV19 | - | TGTGCCAGTAGTTTTTGGACGGAGGATCCCGAGCAGTACTTC | CASSFWTEDPEQYF
TRBD1 | TRBJ1-5 | TRBV6-6 | - | TGTGCCAGCAGACGGGACAGGGAACGGAATCAGCCCCAGCATTTT | CASRRDRERNQPQHF
TRBD1 | TRBJ1-4 | TRBV15 | - | TGTGCCACCAGCGTAGACAGGGTCGTATACGAAAAACTGTTTTTT | CATSVDRVVYEKLFF
- | TRBJ2-2 | TRBV30 | - | TGTGCCTGGGGCCAGGGGCCCGGGGAGCTGTTTTTT | CAWGQGPGELFF